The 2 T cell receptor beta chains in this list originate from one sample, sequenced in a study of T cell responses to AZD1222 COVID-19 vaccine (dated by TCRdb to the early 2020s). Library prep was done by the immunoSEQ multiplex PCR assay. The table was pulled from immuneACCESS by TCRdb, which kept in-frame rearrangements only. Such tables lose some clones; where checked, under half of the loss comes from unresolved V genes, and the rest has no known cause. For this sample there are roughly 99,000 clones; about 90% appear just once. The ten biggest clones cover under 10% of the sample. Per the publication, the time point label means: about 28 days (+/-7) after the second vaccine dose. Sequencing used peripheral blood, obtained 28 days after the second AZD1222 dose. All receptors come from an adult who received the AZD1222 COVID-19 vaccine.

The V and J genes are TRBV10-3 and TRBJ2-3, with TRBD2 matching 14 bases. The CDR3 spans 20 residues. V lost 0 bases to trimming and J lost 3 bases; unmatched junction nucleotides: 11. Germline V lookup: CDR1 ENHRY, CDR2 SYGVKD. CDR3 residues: CAISESTGAGTSGRTDTQYF. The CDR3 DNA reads TGTGCCATCAGTGAGTCGACAGGGGCCGGGACTAGCGGGAGAACAGATACGCAGTATTTT.

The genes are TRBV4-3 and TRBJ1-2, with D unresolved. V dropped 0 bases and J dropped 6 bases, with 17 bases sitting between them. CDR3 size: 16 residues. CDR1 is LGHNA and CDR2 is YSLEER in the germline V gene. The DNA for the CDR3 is TGCGCCAGCAGCCAAGAGGCACTGGTGCTGAGTAATGGCTACACCTTC. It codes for CASSQEALVLSNGYTF.